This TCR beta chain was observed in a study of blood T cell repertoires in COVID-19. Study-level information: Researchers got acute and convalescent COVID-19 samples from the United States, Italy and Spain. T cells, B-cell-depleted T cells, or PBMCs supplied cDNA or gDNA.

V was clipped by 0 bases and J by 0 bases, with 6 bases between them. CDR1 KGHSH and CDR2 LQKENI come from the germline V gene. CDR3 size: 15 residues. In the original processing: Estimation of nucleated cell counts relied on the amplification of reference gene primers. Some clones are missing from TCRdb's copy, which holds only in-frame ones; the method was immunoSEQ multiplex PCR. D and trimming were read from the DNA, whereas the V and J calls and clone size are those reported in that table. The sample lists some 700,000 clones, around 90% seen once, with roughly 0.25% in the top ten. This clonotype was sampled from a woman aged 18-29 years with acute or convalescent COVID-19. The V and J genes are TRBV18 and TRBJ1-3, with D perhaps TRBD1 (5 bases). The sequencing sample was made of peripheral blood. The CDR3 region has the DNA TGTGCCAGCTCACCACCGGGGCGCTCTGGAAACACCATATATTTT. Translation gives CASSPPGRSGNTIYF.